The clone carrying this T cell receptor (beta chain) was detected once. The sample comes from a study of blood T cell repertoires in COVID-19. Overall study: T cells, B-cell-depleted T cells, or PBMCs provided the cDNA or gDNA that served as material.

Method: immunoSEQ multiplex PCR; TCRdb's copy keeps in-frame clones and lacks some. The table has 200,000 to 250,000 clones, about four fifths seen once. CDR3 length equals 14 residues. Germline assignment: CDR1 SGHTA and CDR2 FQGNSA. V was pared by 5 bases and J by 5 bases, with 4 bases of the junction left unmatched. The sample consisted of peripheral blood. The source is a woman in her fifties or sixties with acute or convalescent COVID-19. The chain uses TRBV7-2 and TRBJ1-4; 8 bases agree with TRBD1. In DNA, the CDR3 is TGTGCCAGCAGCGTGCGGACAGGGAATGAAAAACTGTTTTTT. Translated, it gives CASSVRTGNEKLFF.